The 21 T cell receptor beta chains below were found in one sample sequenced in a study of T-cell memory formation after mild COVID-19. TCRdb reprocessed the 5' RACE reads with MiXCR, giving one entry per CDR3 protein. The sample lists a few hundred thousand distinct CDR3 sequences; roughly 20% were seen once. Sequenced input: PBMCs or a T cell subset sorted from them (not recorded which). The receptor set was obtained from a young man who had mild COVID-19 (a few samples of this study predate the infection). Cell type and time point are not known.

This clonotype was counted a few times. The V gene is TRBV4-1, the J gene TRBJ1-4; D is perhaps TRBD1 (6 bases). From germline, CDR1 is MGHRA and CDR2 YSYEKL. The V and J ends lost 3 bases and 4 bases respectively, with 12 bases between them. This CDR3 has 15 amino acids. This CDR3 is CASSQQEGHNEKLFF. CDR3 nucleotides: TGCGCCAGCAGCCAGCAGGAGGGACATAATGAAAAACTGTTTTTT.

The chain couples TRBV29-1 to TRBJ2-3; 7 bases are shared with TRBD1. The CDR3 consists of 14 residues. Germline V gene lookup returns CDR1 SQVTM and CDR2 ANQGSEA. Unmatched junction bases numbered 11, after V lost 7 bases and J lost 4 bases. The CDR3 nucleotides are TGCAGCGCCGAGACAGGGTCACTCGCAGATACGCAGTATTTT. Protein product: CSAETGSLADTQYF.

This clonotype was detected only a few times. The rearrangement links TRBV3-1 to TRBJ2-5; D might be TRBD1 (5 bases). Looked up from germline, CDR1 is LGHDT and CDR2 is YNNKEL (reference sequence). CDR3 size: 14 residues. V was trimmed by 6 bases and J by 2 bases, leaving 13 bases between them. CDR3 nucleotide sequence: TGTGCCAGCAGTCCCACAGGACGGCAAGAGACCCAGTACTTC. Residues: CASSPTGRQETQYF.

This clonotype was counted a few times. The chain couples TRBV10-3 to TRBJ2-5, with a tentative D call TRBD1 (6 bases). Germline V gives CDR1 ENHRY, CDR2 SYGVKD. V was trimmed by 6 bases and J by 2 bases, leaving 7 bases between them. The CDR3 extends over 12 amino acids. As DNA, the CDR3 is TGTGCCATCAGACAGGGTCAAGAGACCCAGTACTTC. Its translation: CAIRQGQETQYF.

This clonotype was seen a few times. CDR3 nucleotide sequence: TGTGCCAGCAGTTTACGAGGGAACACCGGGGAGCTGTTTTTT. This encodes CASSLRGNTGELFF. The rearrangement links TRBV28 to TRBJ2-2; D gene ambiguous. V gave up 2 bases and J gave up 1 base, with 5 bases separating them. Per germline, CDR1 MDHEN and CDR2 SYDVKM. CDR3 length: 14 residues.

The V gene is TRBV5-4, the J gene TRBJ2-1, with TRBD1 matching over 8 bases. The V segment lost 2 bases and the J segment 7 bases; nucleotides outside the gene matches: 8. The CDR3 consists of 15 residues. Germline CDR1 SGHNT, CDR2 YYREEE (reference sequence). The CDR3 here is CASSFRDRPFNEQFF. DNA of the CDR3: TGTGCCAGCAGCTTCCGGGACAGGCCTTTTAATGAGCAGTTCTTC.

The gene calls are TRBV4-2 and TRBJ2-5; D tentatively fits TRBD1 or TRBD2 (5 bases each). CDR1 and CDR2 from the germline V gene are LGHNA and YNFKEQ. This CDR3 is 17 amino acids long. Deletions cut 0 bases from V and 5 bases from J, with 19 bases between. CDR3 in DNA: TGTGCCAGCAGCCAAGAGGTTGGAGCAGCTGGGACGGAGACCCAGTACTTC. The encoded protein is CASSQEVGAAGTETQYF.

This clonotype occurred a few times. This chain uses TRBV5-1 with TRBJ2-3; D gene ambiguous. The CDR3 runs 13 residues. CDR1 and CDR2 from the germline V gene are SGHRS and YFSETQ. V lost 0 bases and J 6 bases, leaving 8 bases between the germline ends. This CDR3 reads CASSLGPGDTQYF. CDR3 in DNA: TGCGCCAGCAGCTTGGGACCTGGGGATACGCAGTATTTT.

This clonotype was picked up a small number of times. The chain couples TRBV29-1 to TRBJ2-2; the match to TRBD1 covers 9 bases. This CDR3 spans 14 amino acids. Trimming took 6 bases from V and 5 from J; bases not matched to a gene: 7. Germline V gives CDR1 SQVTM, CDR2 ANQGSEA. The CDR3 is CSVPGTGKTGELFF. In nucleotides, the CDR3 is TGCAGCGTGCCCGGGACAGGGAAAACCGGGGAGCTGTTTTTT.

In DNA form, the CDR3 reads TGTGCCAGCATCGAGGACACCTTGAACACTGAAGCTTTCTTT. It is translated as CASIEDTLNTEAFF. The chain carries TRBV6-2 or TRBV6-3 and TRBJ1-1; the D gene is possibly TRBD1 (5 bases). The CDR3 runs 14 residues. V lost 7 bases and J 0 bases, leaving 12 bases between the germline ends. Germline-derived CDR1 and CDR2 are MNHEY and SVGEGT.

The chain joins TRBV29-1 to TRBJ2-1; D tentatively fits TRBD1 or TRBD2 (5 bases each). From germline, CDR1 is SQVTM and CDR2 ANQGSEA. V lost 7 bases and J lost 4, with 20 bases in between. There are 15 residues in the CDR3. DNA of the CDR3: TGCAGCGGACTACCGGGACGACGATTGTACAATGAGCAGTTCTTC. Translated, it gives CSGLPGRRLYNEQFF.

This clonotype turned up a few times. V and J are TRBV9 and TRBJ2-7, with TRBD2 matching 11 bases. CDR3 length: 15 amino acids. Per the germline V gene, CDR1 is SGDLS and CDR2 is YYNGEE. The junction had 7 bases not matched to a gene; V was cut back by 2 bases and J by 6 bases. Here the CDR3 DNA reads TGTGCCAGCAGCGTTGAGGGACTAGCGGCCCGCGAGCAGTACTTC. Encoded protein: CASSVEGLAAREQYF.

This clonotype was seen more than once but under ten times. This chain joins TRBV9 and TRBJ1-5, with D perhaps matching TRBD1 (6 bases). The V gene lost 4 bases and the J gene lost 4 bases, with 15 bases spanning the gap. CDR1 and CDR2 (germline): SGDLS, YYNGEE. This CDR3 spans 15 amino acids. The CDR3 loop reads CASSPTEGGNQPQHF. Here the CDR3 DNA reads TGTGCCAGCAGCCCTACAGAGGGGGGAAATCAGCCCCAGCATTTT.

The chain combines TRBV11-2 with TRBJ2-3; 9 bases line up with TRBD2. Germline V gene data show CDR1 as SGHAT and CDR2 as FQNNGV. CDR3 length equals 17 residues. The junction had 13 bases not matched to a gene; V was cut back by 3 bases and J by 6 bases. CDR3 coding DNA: TGTGCCAGCAGCTTCAACGCTCTAGCGGGAAGGGGCGATACGCAGTATTTT. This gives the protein CASSFNALAGRGDTQYF. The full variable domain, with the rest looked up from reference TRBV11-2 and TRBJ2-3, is EAGVAQSPRYKIIEKRQSVAFWCNPISGHATLYWYQQILGQGPKLLIQFQNNGVVDDSQLPKDRFSAERLKGVDSTLKIQPAKLEDSAVYLCASSFNALAGRGDTQYFGPGTRLTVL.

The CDR3 loop is CSARFRGDRTEAFF. CDR3 nucleotide sequence: TGCAGTGCTAGGTTCCGGGGGGATAGGACTGAAGCTTTCTTT. The V call is TRBV20-1, the J call TRBJ1-1; D is possibly TRBD1 (5 bases). V lost 3 bases and J 5 bases, leaving 16 bases between the germline ends. Germline CDR1 and CDR2: DFQATT and SNEGSKA (reference sequence). This CDR3 has 14 amino acids.

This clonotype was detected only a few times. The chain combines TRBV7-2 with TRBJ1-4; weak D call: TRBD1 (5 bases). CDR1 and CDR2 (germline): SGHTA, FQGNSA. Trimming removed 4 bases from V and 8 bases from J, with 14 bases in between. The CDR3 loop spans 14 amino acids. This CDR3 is CASSSGPGGEKLFF. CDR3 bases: TGTGCCAGCAGCTCGGGACCGGGCGGCGAAAAACTGTTTTTT.

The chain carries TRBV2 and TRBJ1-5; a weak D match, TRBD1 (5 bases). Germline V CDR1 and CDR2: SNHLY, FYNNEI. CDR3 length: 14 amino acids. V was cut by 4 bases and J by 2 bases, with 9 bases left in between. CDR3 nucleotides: TGTGCCAGCAGTGTGGGGGACGGCAATCAGCCCCAGCATTTT. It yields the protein CASSVGDGNQPQHF.

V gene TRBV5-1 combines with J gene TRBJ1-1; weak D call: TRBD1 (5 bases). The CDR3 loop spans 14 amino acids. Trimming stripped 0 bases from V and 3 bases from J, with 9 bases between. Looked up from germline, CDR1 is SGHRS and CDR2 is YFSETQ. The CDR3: CASSLGGEDTEAFF. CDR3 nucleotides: TGCGCCAGCAGCTTGGGGGGGGAGGACACTGAAGCTTTCTTT.

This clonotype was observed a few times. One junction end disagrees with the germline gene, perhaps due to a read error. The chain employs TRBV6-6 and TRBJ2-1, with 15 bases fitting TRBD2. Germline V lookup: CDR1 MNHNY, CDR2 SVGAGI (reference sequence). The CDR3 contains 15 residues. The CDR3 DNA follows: TGTGCCAGCAGCCGTCCCGGGACTAGCGGGGGGCCTGTCCTCTTC. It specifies CASSRPGTSGGPVLF.

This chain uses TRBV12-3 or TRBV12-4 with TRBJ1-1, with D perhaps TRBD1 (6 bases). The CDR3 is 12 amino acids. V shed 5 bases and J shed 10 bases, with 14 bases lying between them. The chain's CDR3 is CASSLQGLGAFF. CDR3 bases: TGTGCCAGCAGTCTACAGGGTCTAGGAGCTTTCTTT.

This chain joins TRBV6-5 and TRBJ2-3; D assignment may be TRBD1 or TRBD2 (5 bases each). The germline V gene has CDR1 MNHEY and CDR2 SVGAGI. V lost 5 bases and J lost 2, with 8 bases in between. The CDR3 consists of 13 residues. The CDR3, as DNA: TGTGCCAGCAGTGCAGGGACCACAGATACGCAGTATTTT. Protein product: CASSAGTTDTQYF.